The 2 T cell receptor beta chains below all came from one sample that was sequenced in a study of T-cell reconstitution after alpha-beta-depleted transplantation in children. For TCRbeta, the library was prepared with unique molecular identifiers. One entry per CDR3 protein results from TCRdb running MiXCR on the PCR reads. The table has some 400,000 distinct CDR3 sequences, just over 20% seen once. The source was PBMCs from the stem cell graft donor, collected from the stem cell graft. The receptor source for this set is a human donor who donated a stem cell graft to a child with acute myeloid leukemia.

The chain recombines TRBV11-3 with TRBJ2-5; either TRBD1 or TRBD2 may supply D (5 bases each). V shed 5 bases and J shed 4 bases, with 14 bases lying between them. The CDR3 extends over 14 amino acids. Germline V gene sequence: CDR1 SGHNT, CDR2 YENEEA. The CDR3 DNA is TGTGCCAGCAGCAGGGACCACCCGGGAGAGACCCAGTACTTC. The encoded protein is CASSRDHPGETQYF.

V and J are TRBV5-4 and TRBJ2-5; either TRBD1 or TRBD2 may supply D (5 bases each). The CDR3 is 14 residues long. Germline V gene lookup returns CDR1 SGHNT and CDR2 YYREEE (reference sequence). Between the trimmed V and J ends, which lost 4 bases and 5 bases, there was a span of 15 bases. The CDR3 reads CASSQDSWGETQYF. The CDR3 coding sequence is TGTGCCAGCAGCCAAGACAGCTGGGGGGAGACCCAGTACTTC.